This is a list of T cell receptor beta chains from one sample in a study of vaccination effects on CD4 cells after COVID-19. Their antigen targets remain unknown. Assay: immunoSEQ multiplex PCR; the TCRdb copy retains only in-frame clones and omits some. The table records about 41,000 clones, over 60% of them present only once. The specimen was CD4+ T cells from PBMCs cultured with HCoV-NL63 spike peptides, collected before COVID-19 vaccination. Source of these receptors: a human donor who received a COVID-19 vaccine. CDR3s include the opening cysteine and the closing phenylalanine or tryptophan. D genes are given only for firm matches. Some rows have no size entry. The others give once, few or many, or a class for an expanded clone.

DNA	CDR3	D	size	V	J
TGTGCCAGCAGCCGGGTGGGGACCCCTTCTCTGGGCACTGAAGCTTTCTTT	CASSRVGTPSLGTEAFF	NA	NA	TRBV2	TRBJ1-1
TGTGCCAGCAGCCCAGGGGGCCAAACTGGAAACACCATATATTTT	CASSPGGQTGNTIYF	TRBD1	few	TRBV5-4	TRBJ1-3
TGTGCCAGCAGCTTAGTAGGGAACATGAACACTGAAGCTTTCTTT	CASSLVGNMNTEAFF	NA	NA	TRBV7-2	TRBJ1-1
TGTGCCAGTAATTCCCTCGGGAATTTGAACACTGAAGCTTTCTTT	CASNSLGNLNTEAFF	NA	once	TRBV19	TRBJ1-1
TGTGCCAGCAGCCAAGGGGCCTCAGTGACACCCGAAAAACTGTTTTTT	CASSQGASVTPEKLFF	NA	NA	TRBV3-1/TRBV3-2	TRBJ1-4
TGTGCTAGTGGTTTGGTAAAGGATGGGCAGGGTTGGACCTTTAGCAATCAGCCCCAGCATTTT	CASGLVKDGQGWTFSNQPQHF	NA	NA	TRBV12-5	TRBJ1-5
TGTGCCAGCAGCTTAGCGACGCAGGGTCCGTATGGCTACACCTTC	CASSLATQGPYGYTF	NA	NA	TRBV7-2	TRBJ1-2
TGTGCCATCAGCAGACTAGCGGGGGGTGACAATGAGCAGTTCTTC	CAISRLAGGDNEQFF	TRBD2	NA	TRBV10-3	TRBJ2-1
TGCGCCAGCAGTCAACGCCCAGGGGACACTGAAGCTTTCTTT	CASSQRPGDTEAFF	NA	NA	TRBV23-1	TRBJ1-1
TGTGCCAGCAGCGTAGTACCGAACACCGGGGAGCTGTTTTTT	CASSVVPNTGELFF	NA	NA	TRBV9	TRBJ2-2
TGCGCCAGCAGCCCAGGACATTACCCCACTGAAGCTTTCTTT	CASSPGHYPTEAFF	NA	NA	TRBV5-1	TRBJ1-1
TGTGCCAGCAGTTTAGACAGGGGGAAGACTGAAGCTTTCTTT	CASSLDRGKTEAFF	TRBD1	NA	TRBV6-5	TRBJ1-1
TGTACCAGCACCAGAAGGACTAGCGGTGAGACCCAGTACTTC	CTSTRRTSGETQYF	TRBD2	NA	TRBV6-5	TRBJ2-5
TGTGCCAGCAGCTTACGAGCCGCCACGAACACCGGGGAGCTGTTTTTT	CASSLRAATNTGELFF	NA	NA	TRBV7-2	TRBJ2-2
TGTGCCTGGAGGAGGACAGGGAAAGCTTTCTTT	CAWRRTGKAFF	TRBD1	NA	TRBV30	TRBJ1-1
TGCGCCAGCAGCTCTCGGACGCTTGCAACTAATGAAAAACTGTTTTTT	CASSSRTLATNEKLFF	NA	NA	TRBV5-1	TRBJ1-4
TGTGCCAGCAGTTACCTACGGACAGATAACTATGGCTACACCTTC	CASSYLRTDNYGYTF	NA	NA	TRBV6-6	TRBJ1-2
TGTGCCAGCAGCCCCCAAGCGGGCTACACAGATACGCAGTATTTT	CASSPQAGYTDTQYF	NA	NA	TRBV7-2	TRBJ2-3
TGTGCCAGTAGTATTGTCCGGTTGGGAAGCCAGCCCCAGCATTTT	CASSIVRLGSQPQHF	NA	NA	TRBV19	TRBJ1-5
TGTGCCACCAGTGAACCTAGCGGGGGCCCGTCCACTACAGATACGCAGTATTTT	CATSEPSGGPSTTDTQYF	TRBD2	NA	TRBV24-1	TRBJ2-3
TGTGCCAGCAGTGAGCCGGGACAGGGCAGGATCAGCAATCAGCCCCAGCATTTT	CASSEPGQGRISNQPQHF	TRBD1	NA	TRBV6-4	TRBJ1-5
TGTGCCAGCAGTACTGACGGTAGGACTGAAGCTTTCTTT	CASSTDGRTEAFF	NA	NA	TRBV6-6	TRBJ1-1
TGTGCCAGCAGGGACCAGGGCAATTCACCCCTCCACTTT	CASRDQGNSPLHF	NA	NA	TRBV28	TRBJ1-6
TGCGCCAGCAGCATGTTCAGGGGAAACACTGAAGCTTTCTTT	CASSMFRGNTEAFF	NA	NA	TRBV5-1	TRBJ1-1
TGTGCCAGCAGCTTGAGAGGTACAGATACGCAGTATTTT	CASSLRGTDTQYF	NA	once	TRBV5-6	TRBJ2-3
TGTGCCAGCAGCTTTGATCCTAGCGGGCCCTCCTCCTACAATGAGCAGTTCTTC	CASSFDPSGPSSYNEQFF	TRBD2	NA	TRBV7-9	TRBJ2-1
TGCGCCAGCAGCCAAGATATGACAGGGCAAATTCAGTACTTC	CASSQDMTGQIQYF	TRBD1	NA	TRBV4-1	TRBJ2-4
TGTGCCAGCATTAGAGGGGGCAAAGATACGCAGTATTTT	CASIRGGKDTQYF	TRBD1	NA	TRBV2	TRBJ2-3
TGTGCCAGCAGTGGAGAATGGTCGCCCCTCTCTGGAAACACCATATATTTT	CASSGEWSPLSGNTIYF	NA	NA	TRBV6-1	TRBJ1-3
TGCGCCAGCAGCGTGGACCCAGGGAACACCATATATTTT	CASSVDPGNTIYF	NA	few	TRBV5-1	TRBJ1-3
TGTGCCAGCAGCCAACTCTACAGGCAAGAGACCCAGTACTTC	CASSQLYRQETQYF	NA	once	TRBV7-9	TRBJ2-5
TGCGCCAGCAGCTTAACAGGGCTGGACTATGGCTACACCTTC	CASSLTGLDYGYTF	NA	NA	TRBV4-1	TRBJ1-2
TGTGCCAGCAGCTTATTCCCAGGCAACACTGAAGCTTTCTTT	CASSLFPGNTEAFF	NA	NA	TRBV7-2	TRBJ1-1
TGTGCCAGCAGCGGGGGGGCTAGAAACATTCAGTACTTC	CASSGGARNIQYF	NA	NA	TRBV7-9	TRBJ2-4
TGTGCCAGCAGCTTGGGTGGCCACAAGCTTGGGACCCAGTACTTC	CASSLGGHKLGTQYF	NA	NA	TRBV5-4	TRBJ2-5
TGTGCCAGCTCACCTGTTCCTTGGTCTACGCAGTATTTT	CASSPVPWSTQYF	NA	NA	TRBV18	TRBJ2-3
TGTGCCACCCGGGACAGGGCAAGTTACGGGTCACCCCTCCACTTT	CATRDRASYGSPLHF	TRBD1	NA	TRBV19	TRBJ1-6
TGTGCCAGCAGTTACCCCCCTCGGACGTCCGGAGGAAACACCATATATTTT	CASSYPPRTSGGNTIYF	NA	once	TRBV6-2/TRBV6-3	TRBJ1-3
TGTGCCAGCAGACGTACAGGGTTTAGGAACACCATATATTTT	CASRRTGFRNTIYF	NA	NA	TRBV3-1/TRBV3-2	TRBJ1-3